This T cell receptor (beta chain) was identified during a study of T-cell reconstitution after alpha-beta-depleted transplantation in children. This sample's TCRbeta library carried unique molecular identifier barcodes. MiXCR was run by TCRdb on the PCR reads, yielding one entry per CDR3 protein. Altogether 490,000 or so distinct CDR3 sequences are present, approximately 12% being singletons, with the ten largest covering under 7%. The clonotype originates from a human donor who donated a stem cell graft to a child with combined immunodeficiency. Sequencing used PBMCs from the stem cell graft donor, obtained from the stem cell graft.

CDR3 bases: TGTGCCAGCAAGGACTGGAACACTGAAGCTTTCTTT. It specifies CASKDWNTEAFF. This chain links TRBV25-1 with TRBJ1-1; no definite D call. The germline V and J ends were trimmed by 7 bases and 1 base, with 7 bases remaining between them. Germline V gene sequence: CDR1 MGHDK, CDR2 SYGVNS. This CDR3 is built from 12 residues. Using reference TRBV25-1 and TRBJ1-1 for the parts outside the CDR3, the full variable domain is EADIYQTPRYLVIGTGKKITLECSQTMGHDKMYWYQQDPGMELHLIHYSYGVNSTEKGDLSSESTVSRIRTEHFPLTLESARPSHTSQYLCASKDWNTEAFFGQGTRLTVV.